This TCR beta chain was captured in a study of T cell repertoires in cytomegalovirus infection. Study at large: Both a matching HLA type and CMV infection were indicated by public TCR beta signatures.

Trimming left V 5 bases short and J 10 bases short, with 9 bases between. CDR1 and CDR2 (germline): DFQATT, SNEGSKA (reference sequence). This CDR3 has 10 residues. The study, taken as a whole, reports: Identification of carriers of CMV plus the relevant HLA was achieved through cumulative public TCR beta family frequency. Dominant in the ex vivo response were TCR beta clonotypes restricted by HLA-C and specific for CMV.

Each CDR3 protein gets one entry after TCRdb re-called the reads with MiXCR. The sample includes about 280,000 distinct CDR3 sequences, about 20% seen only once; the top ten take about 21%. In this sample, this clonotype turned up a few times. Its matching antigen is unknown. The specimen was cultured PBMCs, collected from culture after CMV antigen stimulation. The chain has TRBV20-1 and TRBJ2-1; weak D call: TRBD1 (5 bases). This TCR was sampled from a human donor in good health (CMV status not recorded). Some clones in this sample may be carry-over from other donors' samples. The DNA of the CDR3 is TGCAGTGCTGGGGCAATAGAGCAGTTCTTC. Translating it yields CSAGAIEQFF.